Ten or more counts support the clone carrying this TCR beta chain. Antigen: not known. The data are from a study of early T cells in non-severe SARS-CoV-2 infection. Points from the study as a whole: Anti-spike CD8 responses were favored by VDJdb matching, which missed private and CD4 specificities.

Trimming removed 8 bases from V and 4 bases from J; junction bases left unmatched: 9. Germline CDR1 SQVTM, CDR2 ANQGSEA. The CDR3 is 14 residues long. Individual cDNA molecules were tagged with unique molecular identifiers. TCRdb reanalysed the 5' RACE reads using MiXCR and keeps one entry per CDR3 protein. The sample consists of around 45,000 distinct CDR3 sequences, under 4.5% of them appearing once. Sequenced sample: whole blood. The sequence came from an adult who was a healthcare worker with PCR-confirmed SARS-CoV-2 infection or an uninfected control (not recorded which). V usage is TRBV29-1 and J usage is TRBJ2-1, with 9 bases lining up with TRBD2. The CDR3 region is CSLYSGGAYNEQFF. The CDR3 bases are TGCAGCCTCTATAGCGGGGGAGCTTACAATGAGCAGTTCTTC.